What follows are 7 T cell receptor beta chains derived from one specimen sequenced in a study of T cell clonality in common variable immunodeficiency. No antigen is known for these receptors. Here immunoSEQ multiplex PCR was the method, and the copy in TCRdb shows in-frame clones only, minus some. The sample presents about 23,000 clones, none singletons. Study-level results: In common variable immunodeficiency, TCR beta chains reportedly carried fewer deletions and N-nucleotide insertions.

What was sequenced was peripheral blood mononuclear cells. The origin of the receptors is a human donor with common variable immunodeficiency.

The sample holds many counts of this clone. The missing CDR3 end, 3 residues past where the read stops, is filled in from the germline J gene. The gene calls are TRBV2 and TRBJ1-4, with TRBD1 as a possible D gene (5 bases). Germline V gene sequence: CDR1 SNHLY, CDR2 FYNNEI. The CDR3 is 15 amino acids. Trimming shortened V by 8 bases and J by 4 bases, and 17 bases separated the two germline ends. The part of the CDR3 DNA that was read is TGTGCCAGCTCCAGGGTCGGGGGGGGTAATGAAAAA. This codes for CASSRVGGGNEK. The whole CDR3 region reads CASSRVGGGNEKLFF.

This clone was counted at least ten times. The read ends 3 residues early relative to the CDR3; the germline J gene fills the gap. The chain recombines TRBV19 with TRBJ2-1; 8 nucleotides align to TRBD1. In germline, CDR1 is LNHDA, CDR2 SQIVND (reference sequence). Unmatched junction bases numbered 7, after V lost 0 bases and J lost 3 bases. The CDR3 is 17 residues long. The covered CDR3 bases are TGTGCCAGTAGTATAGATCACCGGGACAGGAGCTACAATGAG. Its translation is CASSIDHRDRSYNE. The entire CDR3 protein reads CASSIDHRDRSYNEQFF.

This clone occurred a few times. The part of the CDR3 DNA that was read is TGTGCCAGCAACAGACAGGGCCTCGAG. Its translation: CASNRQGLE. The whole CDR3 protein is CASNRQGLEQYF. The chain combines TRBV11-2 with TRBJ2-7; 7 positions match TRBD1. The read terminates 3 residues ahead of where the CDR3 ends, so the germline J gene completes it. The CDR3 has 12 residues. From germline, CDR1 is SGHAT and CDR2 FQNNGV. Trimming removed 7 bases from V and 6 bases from J; junction bases left unmatched: 6.

This clone was seen more than once but under ten times. The read stops 3 residues short of the end of the CDR3; the missing end is completed from the germline J gene. The V call is TRBV7-8, the J call TRBJ2-5, with TRBD1 matching over 8 bases. The germline V gene has CDR1 SGHVS and CDR2 FQNEAQ. With V trimmed by 5 bases and J by 2 bases, 7 bases remained unmatched. There are 15 residues in the CDR3. This CDR3 is CASSGGTGVQETQYF. The CDR3 DNA, read in part, is TGTGCCAGCAGCGGCGGGACAGGTGTTCAAGAGACC.

In this sample, this clone turned up many times. The CDR3 extends 3 residues past the end of the read, so its final part is completed from the germline J gene. V usage is TRBV4-2 and J usage is TRBJ2-1, with 12 bases matching TRBD1. V lost 1 base, J lost 8 bases, and 9 bases stayed unmatched. The CDR3 loop spans 17 amino acids. Germline lookup yields CDR1 LGHNA and CDR2 YNFKEQ. The CDR3 bases that were read are TGTGCCAGCAGCCAAGCTCCGTCGGGACAGGGGGCCCATGAG. Residues: CASSQAPSGQGAHE. The whole CDR3 sequence reads CASSQAPSGQGAHEQFF.

Points on this clone: The read finishes 3 residues shy of the CDR3 end, and the germline J gene is used to complete it. The rearrangement links TRBV7-2 to TRBJ2-5, with 8 bases aligning to TRBD2. CDR3 length equals 15 residues. The V segment lost 5 bases and the J segment 4 bases; nucleotides outside the gene matches: 9. The germline gives CDR1 SGHTA, CDR2 FQGNSA. The CDR3 reads CASSTRPGGGETQYF. Partial CDR3 DNA: TGTGCCAGCAGCACCAGACCCGGGGGGGGAGAGACC.

This clone has more than one count but fewer than ten. The read gets to within 3 residues of the CDR3 end, and the germline J gene fills in the rest. The sample has other DNA sequences that encode this CDR3 too. This chain links TRBV18 with TRBJ2-5; no reliable D call. Germline loops: CDR1 KGHSH, CDR2 LQKENI. The CDR3 spans 11 residues. The ends were cut back, 6 bases at V and 7 bases at J, with 9 bases in the middle. The CDR3 region is CASSPGGTQYF. Partial CDR3 DNA: TGTGCCAGCTCCCCGGGTGGGACC.